This T cell receptor beta chain was identified in a study of blood T cell repertoires in COVID-19. Overall study: Some COVID-19 samples were acute and others convalescent; all came from the United States, Italy and Spain.

Trimming stripped 0 bases from V and 2 bases from J, with 5 bases between. Germline V gene sequence: CDR1 GTSNPN, CDR2 SVGIG (reference sequence). The CDR3 totals 13 residues. Enrollment of patients from Seattle took place during active infection, with longitudinal follow-up. Per the original data handling: Nucleated cell number was recorded as an estimate derived from reference gene primer amplification. The table came from immunoSEQ multiplex PCR; TCRdb's copy has only in-frame clones and leaves some out. V, J and clone size are those of that table, while D and trimming were read from the DNA. In the table there are 250,000 to 350,000 clones, 80% to 90% of which are singletons.

The sequence came from a woman between 65 and 79 years old with COVID-19, enrolled during active disease. The chain recombines TRBV30 with TRBJ1-3; D might be TRBD1 (5 bases). The sample taken for sequencing was peripheral blood. The CDR3: CAWSVGAGNTIYF. Here the CDR3 DNA reads TGTGCCTGGAGTGTAGGGGCTGGAAACACCATATATTTT.